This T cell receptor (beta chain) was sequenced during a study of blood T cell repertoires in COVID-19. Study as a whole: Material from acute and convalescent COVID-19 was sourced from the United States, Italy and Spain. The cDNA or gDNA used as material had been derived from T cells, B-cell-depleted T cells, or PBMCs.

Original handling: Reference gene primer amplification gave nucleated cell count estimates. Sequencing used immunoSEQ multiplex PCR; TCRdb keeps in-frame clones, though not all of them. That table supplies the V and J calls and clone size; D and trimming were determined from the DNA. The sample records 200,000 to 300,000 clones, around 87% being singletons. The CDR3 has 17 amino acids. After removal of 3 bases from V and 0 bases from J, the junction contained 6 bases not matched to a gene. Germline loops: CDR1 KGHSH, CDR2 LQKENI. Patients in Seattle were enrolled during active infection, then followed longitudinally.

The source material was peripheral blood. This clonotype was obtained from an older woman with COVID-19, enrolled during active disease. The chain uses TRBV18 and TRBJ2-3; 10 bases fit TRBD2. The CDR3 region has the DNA TGTGCCAGCTCACCGCTGGGACTAGCGTCTAGCACAGATACGCAGTATTTT. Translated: CASSPLGLASSTDTQYF.